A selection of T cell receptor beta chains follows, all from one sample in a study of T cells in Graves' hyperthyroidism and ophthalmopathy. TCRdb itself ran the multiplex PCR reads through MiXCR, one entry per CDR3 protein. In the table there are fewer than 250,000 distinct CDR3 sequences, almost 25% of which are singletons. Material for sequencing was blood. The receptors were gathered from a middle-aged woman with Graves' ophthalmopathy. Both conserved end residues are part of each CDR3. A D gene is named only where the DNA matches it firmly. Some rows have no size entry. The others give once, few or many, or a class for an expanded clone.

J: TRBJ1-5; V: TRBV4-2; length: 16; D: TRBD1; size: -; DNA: TGTGCCAGCAGCCAGATTACCGGGACAGACAATCAGCCCCAGCATTTT; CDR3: CASSQITGTDNQPQHF
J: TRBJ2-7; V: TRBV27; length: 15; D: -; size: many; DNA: TGTGCCAGCAGCAGTTTCGGGACCACCACCTACGAGCAGTACTTC; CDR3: CASSSFGTTTYEQYF
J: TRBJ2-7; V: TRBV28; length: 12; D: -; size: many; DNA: TGTGCCAGCAGTGGGGACGCCTACGAGCAGTACTTC; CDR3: CASSGDAYEQYF
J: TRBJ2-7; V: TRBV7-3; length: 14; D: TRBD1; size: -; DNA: TGTGTCAGCAGCCCGAACAGGGGGCCCTACGAGCAGTACTTC; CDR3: CVSSPNRGPYEQYF
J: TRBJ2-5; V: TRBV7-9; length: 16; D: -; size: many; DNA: TGTGCCAGCAGCTTGGGAGTGGGCGCCGCCCAAGAGACCCAGTACTTC; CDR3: CASSLGVGAAQETQYF
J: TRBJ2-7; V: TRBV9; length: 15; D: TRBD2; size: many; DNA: TGTGCCAGCAGCGTAGCTGCGGGAGGGCCCTACGAGCAGTACTTC; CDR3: CASSVAAGGPYEQYF
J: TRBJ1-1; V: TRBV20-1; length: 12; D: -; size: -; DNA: TGCAGTGCTAGTGAGGGCCCCACTGAAGCTTTCTTT; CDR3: CSASEGPTEAFF
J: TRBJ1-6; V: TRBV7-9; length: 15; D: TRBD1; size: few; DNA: TGTGCCAGCAGCAGCCAACCGGGACAGGGCCCACCCCTCCACTTT; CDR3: CASSSQPGQGPPLHF
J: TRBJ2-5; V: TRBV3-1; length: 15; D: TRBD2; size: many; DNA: TGTGCCAGCAGCCCATGGACTAGCGCACAAGAGACCCAGTACTTC; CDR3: CASSPWTSAQETQYF
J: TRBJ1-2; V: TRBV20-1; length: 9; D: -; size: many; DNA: TGCAGTGCTAGTCCAGACTGGAGCTTC; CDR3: CSASPDWSF
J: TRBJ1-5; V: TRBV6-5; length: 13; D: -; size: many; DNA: TGTGCCAGCAGTTATTCAGGACGGGGGCCCCAGCATTTT; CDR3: CASSYSGRGPQHF
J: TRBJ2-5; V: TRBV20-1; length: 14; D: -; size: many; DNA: TGCAGTGCCCCTATAGCGTCCGGACAAGAGACCCAGTACTTC; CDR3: CSAPIASGQETQYF
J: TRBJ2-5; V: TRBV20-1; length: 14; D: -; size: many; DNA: TGCAGTGCTAGAGATGGGGTGGGCCCAGGGACCCAGTACTTC; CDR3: CSARDGVGPGTQYF
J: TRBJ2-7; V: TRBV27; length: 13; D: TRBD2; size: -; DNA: TGCGCCAGCCATAGACTAGCGGGAGGCGAGCAGTACTTC; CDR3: CASHRLAGGEQYF
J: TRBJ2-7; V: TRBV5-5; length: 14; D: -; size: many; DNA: TGTGCCAGCAGCCTAATGGGGGGTTACTACGAGCAGTACTTC; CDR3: CASSLMGGYYEQYF
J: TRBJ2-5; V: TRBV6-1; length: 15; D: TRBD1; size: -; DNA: TGTGCCAGCTCTGAGGGGACAGGGTTGTCAGAGACCCAGTACTTC; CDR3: CASSEGTGLSETQYF
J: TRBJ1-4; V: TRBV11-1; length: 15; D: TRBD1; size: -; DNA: TGTGCCAGCAGCCCGACGGGACAGGCTAATGAAAAACTGTTTTTT; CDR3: CASSPTGQANEKLFF
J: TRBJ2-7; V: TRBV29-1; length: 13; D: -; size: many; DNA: TGCAGCGTTGAATACAGGGTTCGGGGCGAGCAGTACTTC; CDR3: CSVEYRVRGEQYF
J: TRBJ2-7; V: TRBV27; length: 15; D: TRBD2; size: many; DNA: TGTGCCAGCAGTTCCCTAGCGGGAGCCAACTACGAGCAGTACTTC; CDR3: CASSSLAGANYEQYF
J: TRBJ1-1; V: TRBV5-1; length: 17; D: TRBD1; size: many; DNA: TGCGCCAGCAGCTTGGAGGGGGCAGGGGGGATGAACACTGAAGCTTTCTTT; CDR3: CASSLEGAGGMNTEAFF
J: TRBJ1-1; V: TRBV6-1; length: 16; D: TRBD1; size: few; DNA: TGTGCCAGCAGTCAACGACAGGGGGCGAGAGGAACTGAAGCTTTCTTT; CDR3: CASSQRQGARGTEAFF
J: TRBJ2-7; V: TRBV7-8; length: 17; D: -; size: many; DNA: TGTGCCAGCAGCTTAGAAGTTAGGGAGACATCCCCTTTTCGTGAGTACTTC; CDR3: CASSLEVRETSPFREYF
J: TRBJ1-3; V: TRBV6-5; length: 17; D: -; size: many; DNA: TGTGCCAGCAGTTACTCGAGACAGTTCTCCTCTGGAAACACCATATATTTT; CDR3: CASSYSRQFSSGNTIYF
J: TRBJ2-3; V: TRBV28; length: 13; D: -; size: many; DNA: TGTGCCAGCGGGTCGCAGGGTCCAGATACGCAGTATTTT; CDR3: CASGSQGPDTQYF
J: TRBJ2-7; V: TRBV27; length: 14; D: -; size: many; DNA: TGTGCCAGCAGTTTTGGGCCCGTTGGGTACGAGCAGTACTTC; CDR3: CASSFGPVGYEQYF